This is a list of T cell receptor beta chains from one sample in a study of cytomegalovirus exposure and HLA in healthy donors. Assay used: immunoSEQ multiplex PCR; TCRdb lists only in-frame clones, some missing. The sample has roughly 220,000 clones, over 80% seen once. Sequencing used PBMCs. These receptors were collected from a woman aged 25 to 39 in good health and CMV-seropositive. Both conserved end residues are part of each CDR3. Each record gives: J gene, clone size, V gene, D gene, CDR3 protein, CDR3 DNA. A D gene is named only where the DNA matches it firmly. Not every row has a clone size; where given, it reads once, few, many or a size class.

TRBJ2-2	-	TRBV25-1	TRBD1	CASSTYRGLNTGELFF	TGTGCCAGCAGTACTTACAGGGGATTGAACACCGGGGAGCTGTTTTTT
TRBJ2-5	once	TRBV9	-	CASSVVSGEETQYF	TGTGCCAGCAGCGTAGTGTCGGGAGAAGAGACCCAGTACTTC
TRBJ1-5	-	TRBV30	-	CAWSMGNQPQHF	TGTGCCTGGAGCATGGGGAATCAGCCCCAGCATTTT
TRBJ1-1	-	TRBV5-1	-	CASSARDTNTEAFF	TGCGCCAGCAGCGCCAGAGATACGAACACTGAAGCTTTCTTT
TRBJ2-5	few	TRBV30	-	CAWSPSQETQYF	TGTGCCTGGAGTCCTAGCCAAGAGACCCAGTACTTC
TRBJ2-7	few	TRBV13	-	CASSFSGRYEQYF	TGTGCCAGCAGCTTCTCAGGCAGGTACGAGCAGTACTTC
TRBJ2-7	-	TRBV7-3	TRBD1	CASSLAGQGPGADEQYF	TGTGCCAGCAGCTTAGCGGGACAGGGGCCAGGGGCGGACGAGCAGTACTTC
TRBJ2-1	-	TRBV28	-	CASNPWGVGGYNEQFF	TGTGCCAGCAACCCCTGGGGGGTCGGGGGCTACAATGAGCAGTTCTTC
TRBJ1-2	-	TRBV19	-	CASSIIASTATHGYTF	TGTGCCAGTAGTATAATCGCCTCTACAGCTACGCATGGCTACACCTTC
TRBJ2-1	-	TRBV5-1	TRBD2	CASSESGTSGYNEQFF	TGCGCCAGCAGCGAGTCGGGGACTAGCGGATACAATGAGCAGTTCTTC
TRBJ2-2	-	TRBV2	-	CASSVTDNTGELFF	TGTGCCAGCAGTGTGACTGACAACACCGGGGAGCTGTTTTTT
TRBJ1-5	-	TRBV7-6	-	CASSLVGQPQHF	TGTGCCAGCAGCTTAGTTGGGCAGCCCCAGCATTTT
TRBJ2-5	-	TRBV29-1	TRBD1	CSDLGQGEETQYF	TGCAGCGATCTAGGACAGGGAGAAGAGACCCAGTACTTC
TRBJ1-5	-	TRBV5-6	TRBD1	CASSQTGGQPQHF	TGTGCCAGCAGCCAGACAGGGGGTCAGCCCCAGCATTTT
TRBJ2-3	-	TRBV5-1	TRBD1	CASRQGPSTDTQYF	TGCGCCAGTCGACAGGGACCTAGCACAGATACGCAGTATTTT
TRBJ1-3	few	TRBV30	-	CAWSWENTIYF	TGTGCCTGGAGCTGGGAAAACACCATATATTTT
TRBJ1-4	-	TRBV6-1	-	CASSLLSSSGEKLFF	TGTGCCAGCTCCTTGTTGAGCTCTTCAGGGGAAAAACTGTTTTTT
TRBJ2-1	-	TRBV19	TRBD2	CASSIELAGTAWQFF	TGTGCCAGTAGTATTGAACTAGCGGGAACGGCTTGGCAGTTCTTC
TRBJ1-1	-	TRBV27	-	CASSPSEGETNTEAFF	TGTGCCAGCAGTCCTTCGGAGGGGGAAACGAACACTGAAGCTTTCTTT
TRBJ2-1	many	TRBV30	TRBD2	CAWRSSGVPEQFF	TGTGCCTGGAGGTCCAGCGGGGTGCCTGAGCAGTTCTTC
TRBJ2-7	-	TRBV5-1	TRBD1	CASSLGGTVAYEQYF	TGCGCCAGCAGCTTGGGAGGGACAGTTGCCTACGAGCAGTACTTC
TRBJ1-1	-	TRBV7-3	TRBD1	CASSSRDRDTEAFF	TGTGCCAGCAGCTCCCGGGACAGGGACACTGAAGCTTTCTTT
TRBJ2-2	-	TRBV5-1	-	CASSLSVLNTGELFF	TGCGCCAGCAGCTTGTCAGTACTCAACACCGGGGAGCTGTTTTTT
TRBJ1-1	-	TRBV11-3	-	CANSSAVGRNTEAFF	TGTGCCAATAGCTCGGCGGTGGGGAGGAACACTGAAGCTTTCTTT
TRBJ2-7	-	TRBV10-1	-	CASSSGTTYEQYF	TGCGCCAGCAGTAGTGGGACCACCTACGAGCAGTACTTC
TRBJ1-2	few	TRBV30	TRBD1	CALTGGHSNYGYTF	TGTGCCTTGACAGGGGGCCATTCTAACTATGGCTACACCTTC
TRBJ2-3	-	TRBV9	-	CASSFRGTSITTDTQYF	TGTGCCAGCAGCTTCCGGGGGACGTCCATTACCACAGATACGCAGTATTTT
TRBJ2-7	-	TRBV6-5	-	CASSYIGTVGSYEQYF	TGTGCCAGCAGTTACATCGGGACCGTCGGATCTTACGAGCAGTACTTC
TRBJ1-2	-	TRBV5-1	-	CASSFVGSANYGYTF	TGCGCCAGCAGCTTTGTCGGGTCAGCTAACTATGGCTACACCTTC